This T cell receptor (beta chain) was recovered during a study of T cells in Graves' hyperthyroidism and ophthalmopathy. This clonotype was detected many times. The junction does not match germline at one end; this may be a read error. For Graves' hyperthyroidism to be stable, ophthalmopathy could not progress within 18 months. Every diagnosis used clinical symptoms, serum thyroxine and TRAb, thyroid ultrasound and orbital computed tomography. A roughly 10 ml volume of fresh peripheral blood provided the PBMCs. Germline values: CDR1 SSHAT, CDR2 FNYEAQ (reference sequence). The CDR3 consists of 13 residues. From RNA transcripts, TCR beta CDR3 regions were amplified. The primer set for the first-round RT-PCR of the TCR CDR3 was HTBI. MiXCR, run by TCRdb on the multiplex PCR reads, gives a single entry per CDR3 protein. The sample records over 150,000 distinct CDR3 sequences, roughly a sixth being singletons.

Material for sequencing was blood. This receptor was obtained from a woman aged 45-65 years with Graves' hyperthyroidism. The rearrangement links TRBV7-7 to TRBJ2-7; D not certain. For the CDR3, the DNA is TGTGCTAGCAGCTTAGGATTTTACTACGAGCAGTACTTC. Protein: CASSLGFYYEQYF. The full variable domain, in which reference TRBV7-7 and TRBJ2-7 provide the parts outside the CDR3, is GAGVSQSPRYKVTKRGQDVTLRCDPISSHATLYWYQQALGQGPEFLTYFNYEAQPDKSGLPSDRFSAERPEGSISTLTIQRTEQRDSAMYRCASSLGFYYEQYFGPGTRLTVT.